This T cell receptor (beta chain) was found in a study of OX40 agonist ivuxolimab in advanced cancers. A word on this clone: The antigen is not known.

Overall study findings and caveats: The investigators did not determine what antigen specificity the expanded peripheral T cells had.

Data came from immunoSEQ multiplex PCR; TCRdb stores just in-frame clones and leaves some out. This sample carries under 20,000 clones, over 75% of them seen once, and the ten largest clones take roughly 30%. CDR3 length: 17 residues. The germline V gene encodes CDR1 SGHTA and CDR2 FQGNSA. V trimming: 6 bases; J trimming: 0 bases; junction bases outside the gene matches: 12. The sample was CD4+ or CD8+ T cells sorted from blood, taken in a trial of the OX40 agonist ivuxolimab. This receptor was taken from an adult with an advanced solid tumor such as melanoma, head and neck, liver or kidney cancer. The chain links TRBV7-2 to TRBJ2-7; 9 bases map to TRBD2. CDR3 residues: CASSGGGRAGFSYEQYF. In nucleotides, the CDR3 is TGTGCCAGCAGTGGGGGCGGGAGGGCTGGTTTCTCCTACGAGCAGTACTTC.